This entry describes one T cell receptor (beta chain). Antigen specificity is unknown. Trimming took 5 bases from V and 3 from J; bases not matched to a gene: 1. The V gene's germline CDR1 is LNHNV and CDR2 YYDKDF (reference sequence). The CDR3 sequence is 13 residues long. The sample comes from a study of T cells in lung cancer brain metastases. Across the whole study: About 85% of the 20 patients had smoked, with a median of around 40 pack-years. No interval therapy was given to most of the 20 patients.

Study-wide findings and caveats: Compared with paired primaries, brain metastases showed fewer unique productive clones (roughly 1,600 versus 4,900).

Between about 2 and 4.92 ug genomic DNA went in, equal for pairs. Profiled with immunoSEQ multiplex PCR; TCRdb holds only in-frame clones, not every one. Of a few thousand clones listed, around 85% are singletons. The sequence was obtained from a man between 65 and 85 years old with non-small cell lung cancer. The J gene is TRBJ2-1, the V gene TRBV15; 7 bases map to TRBD1. Sequencing was carried out using tumor tissue from the primary lung tumor. CDR3 bases: TGTGCCACCAGCGGGACAGACTACAATGAGCAGTTCTTC. As protein: CATSGTDYNEQFF.